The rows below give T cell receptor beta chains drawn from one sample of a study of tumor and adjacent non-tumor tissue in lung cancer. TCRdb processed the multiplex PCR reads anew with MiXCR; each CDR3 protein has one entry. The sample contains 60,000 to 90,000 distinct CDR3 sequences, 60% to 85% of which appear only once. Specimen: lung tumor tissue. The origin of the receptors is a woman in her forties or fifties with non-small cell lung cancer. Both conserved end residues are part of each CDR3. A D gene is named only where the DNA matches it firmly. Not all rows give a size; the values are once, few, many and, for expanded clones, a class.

CDR3 DNA: TGTGCCAGCAGCGGGGGACAGCTGTACGAGCAGTACTTC
CDR3 protein: CASSGGQLYEQYF
clone size: many
V gene: TRBV5-5
D gene: TRBD1
J gene: TRBJ2-7

CDR3 DNA: TGCGCCATCCGAGACATGCATTCCTCCTACGAGCAGTACTTC
CDR3 protein: CAIRDMHSSYEQYF
clone size: -
V gene: TRBV10-2
D gene: -
J gene: TRBJ2-7

CDR3 DNA: TGCAGTACTAGAGTTAGTTTCGAGAATGAGCGGTTCTTC
CDR3 protein: CSTRVSFENERFF
clone size: -
V gene: TRBV20-1
D gene: -
J gene: TRBJ2-1

CDR3 DNA: TGTGCCAGCAATCCCAGTTGGGGGACTGATACGCAGTATTTT
CDR3 protein: CASNPSWGTDTQYF
clone size: -
V gene: TRBV12-3/TRBV12-4
D gene: -
J gene: TRBJ2-3

CDR3 DNA: TGTGCCAGCAGTTTAGGGGCTAGCAACCAGCCCCGGCATTTT
CDR3 protein: CASSLGASNQPRHF
clone size: -
V gene: TRBV12-3/TRBV12-4
D gene: -
J gene: TRBJ1-5

CDR3 DNA: TGCGCCAGCAGCTTGCCCCGACTAGCGGGAGGGACCGGGGAGCTGTTTTTT
CDR3 protein: CASSLPRLAGGTGELFF
clone size: -
V gene: TRBV5-1
D gene: TRBD2
J gene: TRBJ2-2

CDR3 DNA: TGTGCCACCAGTGAAGGTCCTCGAGTGTTATTGGAGCAGTTCTTC
CDR3 protein: CATSEGPRVLLEQFF
clone size: -
V gene: TRBV24-1
D gene: -
J gene: TRBJ2-1

CDR3 DNA: TGCAGCGTTCTCTCAGTGATTAGCACCTACGAGCAGCACTTC
CDR3 protein: CSVLSVISTYEQHF
clone size: -
V gene: TRBV29-1
D gene: -
J gene: TRBJ2-7

CDR3 DNA: TGTGCCAGCAGACTTGGGGGGTCCTATGGCTACACCTTC
CDR3 protein: CASRLGGSYGYTF
clone size: many
V gene: TRBV5-4
D gene: -
J gene: TRBJ1-2

CDR3 DNA: TGTGCCAGCAGGAGACAGGGGTTATATCAGCGCCAGCATTTT
CDR3 protein: CASRRQGLYQRQHF
clone size: -
V gene: TRBV6-1
D gene: TRBD1
J gene: TRBJ1-5

CDR3 DNA: TGTGCCACCAGCGAAGTCACCGGGGGGCTGTTTTTC
CDR3 protein: CATSEVTGGLFF
clone size: -
V gene: TRBV11-2
D gene: -
J gene: TRBJ2-2

CDR3 DNA: TGTGTCCGCAGTTTTTTGGACAGGGGCACTGAAGCTTTCTTT
CDR3 protein: CVRSFLDRGTEAFF
clone size: -
V gene: TRBV11-2
D gene: TRBD1
J gene: TRBJ1-1

CDR3 DNA: TGTGCCGGCGGTCCGACTAGCACGGCCGGGGAGCTGTTTTTT
CDR3 protein: CAGGPTSTAGELFF
clone size: -
V gene: TRBV28
D gene: TRBD2
J gene: TRBJ2-2

CDR3 DNA: TGTGCCAGCAGCCTAACAGGGGAAGGGTGCATTCAGTACTTC
CDR3 protein: CASSLTGEGCIQYF
clone size: -
V gene: TRBV11-3
D gene: TRBD1
J gene: TRBJ2-4

CDR3 DNA: TGTGCCAGCAGCATCGGACAGGGTTCCTACGATCAGTACTTC
CDR3 protein: CASSIGQGSYDQYF
clone size: -
V gene: TRBV5-4
D gene: TRBD1
J gene: TRBJ2-7

CDR3 DNA: TGTGCCAGCAGCCAAGAGGGACTAGTGGGAGAAGACCGCTACGAGAAGTACTTC
CDR3 protein: CASSQEGLVGEDRYEKYF
clone size: few
V gene: TRBV4-2
D gene: TRBD2
J gene: TRBJ2-7

CDR3 DNA: TGCAGTGGTAGAGATTACGGAGCGGGAGAAACGGATACGCAGTATTTT
CDR3 protein: CSGRDYGAGETDTQYF
clone size: -
V gene: TRBV20-1
D gene: TRBD2
J gene: TRBJ2-3

CDR3 DNA: TGTGCCATCAGCTTTGATGGATTGAGCAATCAGCCCCACCATTTC
CDR3 protein: CAISFDGLSNQPHHF
clone size: -
V gene: TRBV11-2
D gene: -
J gene: TRBJ1-5

CDR3 DNA: TGTGCCAGCAGGCCAAGGCGGACTAGTGGCCTTTACAATGAGCAGTTCTTC
CDR3 protein: CASRPRRTSGLYNEQFF
clone size: few
V gene: TRBV7-9
D gene: TRBD2
J gene: TRBJ2-1

CDR3 DNA: TGTGCCAGCAGTTGGACACTAGTGGAAGACAATGAGCAGTTCTTC
CDR3 protein: CASSWTLVEDNEQFF
clone size: -
V gene: TRBV28
D gene: -
J gene: TRBJ2-1

CDR3 DNA: TGTGCCAGCAGTCACTGGGACAGGACTAGCGGGAGCCACGACCAGTGCTTC
CDR3 protein: CASSHWDRTSGSHDQCF
clone size: -
V gene: TRBV6-2/TRBV6-3
D gene: TRBD2
J gene: TRBJ2-7

CDR3 DNA: TGTGTCAGTCCCTTAATCAGCGGTCAGTACGTCGAGCAGTACTTC
CDR3 protein: CVSPLISGQYVEQYF
clone size: -
V gene: TRBV12-3/TRBV12-4
D gene: -
J gene: TRBJ2-7

CDR3 DNA: TGTGCCAGCAGTGAGGGGGAATCCTACAATGAGCAGTTCTTC
CDR3 protein: CASSEGESYNEQFF
clone size: -
V gene: TRBV6-5
D gene: -
J gene: TRBJ2-1

CDR3 DNA: TGTGCCAGCAGAGGGCCCTCGCTTCAGCCCCAGCATTTT
CDR3 protein: CASRGPSLQPQHF
clone size: many
V gene: TRBV6-1
D gene: -
J gene: TRBJ1-5

CDR3 DNA: TGTACCAGCAGGGACGGATACACTGAAGCTTTCTTT
CDR3 protein: CTSRDGYTEAFF
clone size: -
V gene: TRBV6-5
D gene: -
J gene: TRBJ1-1

CDR3 DNA: TGCAGTTCTAGAGAGGCAGGCCTATCAACCATAGATACGCAGTATTTT
CDR3 protein: CSSREAGLSTIDTQYF
clone size: -
V gene: TRBV20-1
D gene: -
J gene: TRBJ2-3

CDR3 DNA: TGTGCCAGCAGCCTGACTGACATTGCCTACGAGGAGTACTTC
CDR3 protein: CASSLTDIAYEEYF
clone size: once
V gene: TRBV11-2
D gene: -
J gene: TRBJ2-7

CDR3 DNA: TGTGTCAGCAGCCCTACAGGGATTGCCTCCAACTATGGCTACACCTTC
CDR3 protein: CVSSPTGIASNYGYTF
clone size: -
V gene: TRBV12-3/TRBV12-4
D gene: -
J gene: TRBJ1-2

CDR3 DNA: TGTGCCACCAGTGATACCCGGACAGGGAAAGAGGATCAGCCCCAGCATTTT
CDR3 protein: CATSDTRTGKEDQPQHF
clone size: many
V gene: TRBV24-1
D gene: TRBD1
J gene: TRBJ1-5

CDR3 DNA: TGTGTCAGTAGTGAGACCTTAGCGGGAGGGCGCGATATGCAGTATTTT
CDR3 protein: CVSSETLAGGRDMQYF
clone size: -
V gene: TRBV6-1
D gene: TRBD2
J gene: TRBJ2-3

CDR3 DNA: TGCGCCAGCAGCCGCGGGACTAGCGGGAGTTCTGGAACCCAGTACTTC
CDR3 protein: CASSRGTSGSSGTQYF
clone size: many
V gene: TRBV5-1
D gene: TRBD2
J gene: TRBJ2-5

CDR3 DNA: TGTGCCAGCAGCTCAGGAATCTACTCCTACAATGAGCAGTTCTTC
CDR3 protein: CASSSGIYSYNEQFF
clone size: few
V gene: TRBV13
D gene: -
J gene: TRBJ2-1

CDR3 DNA: TGTGCCAGCAGTTTAGAATACAGTGGTAAGCAGTTCTTC
CDR3 protein: CASSLEYSGKQFF
clone size: once
V gene: TRBV11-2
D gene: -
J gene: TRBJ2-1

CDR3 DNA: TGTGCCAGCACGTCATCCGGGACTAGCCTAGAGGCCCAGTACTTC
CDR3 protein: CASTSSGTSLEAQYF
clone size: -
V gene: TRBV6-5
D gene: TRBD2
J gene: TRBJ2-5

CDR3 DNA: TGTGCCAGTAGCCGTGGACAAGGGATTAAAAAACTGTTTTTT
CDR3 protein: CASSRGQGIKKLFF
clone size: -
V gene: TRBV6-2/TRBV6-3
D gene: -
J gene: TRBJ1-4

CDR3 DNA: TGCTGCGGCAGAAGCACTTCTTACGAGCAGTACTTC
CDR3 protein: CCGRSTSYEQYF
clone size: -
V gene: TRBV29-1
D gene: -
J gene: TRBJ2-7